One and the same sample provided the 32 T cell receptor beta chains below, sequenced in a study of graft-versus-host responses after intestinal transplantation. TCRdb's table, derived via immunoSEQ multiplex PCR, lists solely in-frame clones and lacks some. In the table there are about 20,000 clones, around nine tenths of which are singletons. Sequenced here: PBMCs, sampled approximately 220 days after intestinal transplant. These receptors all come from a human patient who received an intestinal transplant, so some T cells may come from the graft donor.

The chain joins TRBV5-1 to TRBJ2-1, with 7 bases aligning to TRBD1. This CDR3 is built from 17 residues. The germline V gene encodes CDR1 SGHRS and CDR2 YFSETQ. The V gene end was trimmed by 4 bases and the J gene end by 3 bases; junction bases not matched to a gene: 13. This CDR3 reads CASSLPTGPSYYNEQFF. DNA of the CDR3: TGCGCCAGCAGCCTTCCGACAGGGCCATCGTACTACAATGAGCAGTTCTTC. Full variable domain (rest looked up from reference TRBV5-1 and TRBJ2-1): KAGVTQTPRYLIKTRGQQVTLSCSPISGHRSVSWYQQTPGQGLQFLFEYFSETQRNKGNFPGRFSGRQFSNSRSEMNVSTLELGDSALYLCASSLPTGPSYYNEQFFGPGTRLTVL.

This chain joins TRBV7-6 and TRBJ1-4; D unresolved. The CDR3 loop spans 16 amino acids. In germline, CDR1 is SGHVS, CDR2 FNYEAQ. Trimming stripped 4 bases from V and 0 bases from J, with 12 bases between. The CDR3, as DNA: TGTGCCAGCAGCTCGTCCGGGCTTGCAACTAATGAAAAACTGTTTTTT. Protein: CASSSSGLATNEKLFF.

The chain has TRBV5-5 and TRBJ2-7, with a weak D call TRBD1 (6 bases). CDR1 is SGHKS and CDR2 is YYEKEE in the germline V gene (reference sequence). The V and J ends lost 0 bases and 4 bases respectively, with 20 bases between them. CDR3 size: 17 residues. CDR3 DNA sequence: TGTGCCAGCAGCTTGGATGTGGGGACATCCCACAGATACGAGCAGTACTTC. Translating gives CASSLDVGTSHRYEQYF.

The chain combines TRBV4-1 with TRBJ1-2, with a tentative D call TRBD1 (6 bases). Trimming took 0 bases from V and 2 from J, leaving 10 bases between them. The germline V gene has CDR1 MGHRA and CDR2 YSYEKL. The CDR3 is made up of 15 amino acids. The CDR3 sequence is CASSQEAGANYGYTF. CDR3 in DNA: TGCGCCAGCAGCCAAGAAGCAGGGGCAAACTATGGCTACACCTTC.

The chain carries TRBV11-3 and TRBJ2-3; 10 bases align to TRBD1. CDR3 length: 20 residues. The germline CDR1 and CDR2 sequences are SGHNT and YENEEA. With V trimmed by 2 bases and J by 1 base, 15 bases remained unmatched. DNA for the CDR3: TGTGCCAGCAGCTTATTATTTTGGGCGACAGGGGGCATCGGCACAGATACGCAGTATTTT. Translated: CASSLLFWATGGIGTDTQYF.

The chain uses TRBV6-6 and TRBJ1-2; D possibly corresponds to TRBD1 (5 bases). CDR1 and CDR2 (germline): MNHNY, SVGAGI (reference sequence). The CDR3 sequence is 11 residues long. V gave up 9 bases and J gave up 4 bases, with 9 bases separating them. The CDR3 spells CASWGFYGYTF. In DNA form, the CDR3 reads TGTGCCAGTTGGGGGTTCTATGGCTACACCTTC.

The chain carries TRBV4-3 and TRBJ1-2, with 7 bases aligning to TRBD1. The CDR3 runs to 16 residues. Germline V gene data show CDR1 as LGHNA and CDR2 as YSLEER. V was pared by 4 bases and J by 5 bases, with 13 bases of the junction left unmatched. The CDR3 coding sequence is TGCGCCAGCAGCCCCCTAGGTTGGGGCAGGGGGTATGGCTACACCTTC. Protein sequence: CASSPLGWGRGYGYTF.

This clone showed up just a few times. The chain recombines TRBV7-9 with TRBJ1-6; D possibly corresponds to TRBD1 (6 bases). The V end lost 6 bases, the J end lost 8 bases, and 14 bases lay between the germline ends. The CDR3 has 14 residues. Germline V CDR1 and CDR2: SEHNR, FQNEAQ (reference sequence). In DNA, the CDR3 is TGTGCCAGCAGTTCCGGGACATCATATTCACCCCTCCACTTT. Translation: CASSSGTSYSPLHF.

The chain links TRBV29-1 to TRBJ1-2, with a weak D call TRBD1 (5 bases). Deletions cut 6 bases from V and 8 bases from J, with 22 bases between. Germline V gives CDR1 SQVTM, CDR2 ANQGSEA. This CDR3 has 14 residues. The CDR3 nucleotides are TGCAGCGTCTCAACCAGGGCGGGATTTGGAGGCTACACCTTC. The encoded protein is CSVSTRAGFGGYTF.

The J gene is TRBJ1-2, the V gene TRBV15; D may be TRBD1 (6 bases). Trimming stripped 2 bases from V and 4 bases from J, with 8 bases between. The CDR3 extends over 13 amino acids. Germline CDR1 LNHNV, CDR2 YYDKDF (reference sequence). CDR3 sequence (DNA): TGTGCCACCAGCAGACAGGGGAGCTATGGCTACACCTTC. Translating it yields CATSRQGSYGYTF.

The chain uses TRBV6-6 and TRBJ2-3; TRBD2 matches 8 bases. Per the germline V gene, CDR1 is MNHNY and CDR2 is SVGAGI (reference sequence). This CDR3 region has 15 residues. J gave up 4 bases and V 6 bases, and 9 bases lay outside the gene matches. The CDR3 protein is CASSRDSGGSDTQYF. The CDR3 DNA is TGTGCCAGCAGCCGTGATTCGGGGGGGTCAGATACGCAGTATTTT.

The chain joins TRBV16 to TRBJ1-5; 10 nucleotides match TRBD1. Trimming cost V 0 bases and J 0 bases; bases outside gene matches: 11. Germline CDR1 reads KGHSY; CDR2 reads FQNENV. The CDR3 runs 20 residues. The CDR3, as DNA: TGTGCCAGCAGCCAATCGGCGGGACAGGGGACACCTGTTAGCAATCAGCCCCAGCATTTT. Encoded protein: CASSQSAGQGTPVSNQPQHF.

This clone showed up just once. The V gene is TRBV18, the J gene TRBJ1-1; D is unresolved. V dropped 2 bases and J dropped 1 base, with 5 bases sitting between them. The CDR3 consists of 13 residues. The V gene's germline CDR1 is KGHSH and CDR2 LQKENI. The CDR3 DNA is TGTGCCAGCTCACCAGGGTCGAACACTGAAGCTTTCTTT. This gives the protein CASSPGSNTEAFF. Drawing the rest from reference TRBV18 and TRBJ1-1, the complete variable domain is NAGVMQNPRHLVRRRGQEARLRCSPMKGHSHVYWYRQLPEEGLKFMVYLQKENIIDESGMPKERFSAEFPKEGPSILRIQQVVRGDSAAYFCASSPGSNTEAFFGQGTRLTVV.

The chain combines TRBV18 with TRBJ1-2, with D possibly being TRBD1 (5 bases). The germline V and J ends were trimmed by 3 bases and 0 bases, with 11 bases remaining between them. The CDR3 is made up of 15 amino acids. CDR1 is KGHSH and CDR2 is LQKENI in the germline V gene. The CDR3 region is CASSPLQVANYGYTF. The CDR3 DNA follows: TGTGCCAGCTCACCGCTACAGGTAGCTAACTATGGCTACACCTTC.

This clone was observed a handful of times. The chain combines TRBV7-9 with TRBJ1-3; D unclear. The germline V and J ends were trimmed by 3 bases and 3 bases, with 15 bases remaining between them. The CDR3 length is 16 residues. The germline V gene encodes CDR1 SEHNR and CDR2 FQNEAQ (reference sequence). CDR3 loop: CASSFPLVRGGNTIYF. The CDR3, as DNA: TGTGCCAGCAGCTTTCCGTTAGTCCGGGGTGGAAACACCATATATTTT.

In the case of this clone: The same CDR3 also results from other DNA sequences found in this sample. The V call is TRBV9, the J call TRBJ2-1; 8 bases map to TRBD2. The germline V gene encodes CDR1 SGDLS and CDR2 YYNGEE. V lost 1 base to trimming and J lost 5 bases; unmatched junction nucleotides: 5. The CDR3 runs to 15 residues. As DNA, the CDR3 is TGTGCCAGCAGCGTATCTAGCGGGCAGAACAATGAGCAGTTCTTC. It encodes CASSVSSGQNNEQFF.

The rearrangement links TRBV11-2 to TRBJ2-3; TRBD2 matches at 12 bases. CDR1 and CDR2 (germline): SGHAT, FQNNGV. The V gene end was trimmed by 5 bases and the J gene end by 3 bases; junction bases not matched to a gene: 6. This CDR3 is 16 amino acids long. CDR3 coding DNA: TGTGCCAGCAGCCTTGGACTAGCGGGGTTTACAGATACGCAGTATTTT. This gives the protein CASSLGLAGFTDTQYF.

V usage is TRBV5-6 and J usage is TRBJ2-5; the match to TRBD1 covers 7 bases. V dropped 0 bases and J dropped 10; count of bases not matched to a gene: 12. The CDR3 contains 15 residues. Germline CDR1 reads SGHDT; CDR2 reads YYEEEE. In DNA form, the CDR3 reads TGTGCCAGCAGCTTGGAAGGGACAGAAAGTAGTCGCCAGTACTTC. The encoded protein is CASSLEGTESSRQYF.

This clone was seen just once. This chain links TRBV7-2 with TRBJ2-3; D is perhaps TRBD2 (6 bases). The V end was cut by 3 bases, the J end by 1 base, with 11 bases between. CDR3 length: 15 amino acids. Germline CDR1 is SGHTA and CDR2 is FQGNSA. Here the CDR3 reads CASSFEGRRTDTQYF. The CDR3 bases are TGTGCCAGCAGCTTTGAGGGGAGGCGCACAGATACGCAGTATTTT.

V usage is TRBV18 and J usage is TRBJ2-7, with 9 bases identical to TRBD1. This CDR3 is built from 16 residues. The ends lost 1 base at V and 0 bases at J; junction bases unmatched: 4. CDR1 and CDR2 from the germline V gene are KGHSH and LQKENI. CDR3 nucleotides: TGTGCCAGCTCACCACGGGACAGGGCGAGCTCCTACGAGCAGTACTTC. This gives the protein CASSPRDRASSYEQYF.

This chain's CDR3 is CASSSVPHTEAFF. The CDR3 DNA is TGCGCCAGCAGCTCGGTACCCCACACTGAAGCTTTCTTT. This rearrangement joins TRBV5-1 to TRBJ1-1; no clear D gene. Germline assignment: CDR1 SGHRS and CDR2 YFSETQ. V lost 3 bases to trimming and J lost 3 bases, with 9 bases between them. CDR3 length: 13 residues.

The V gene is TRBV5-1, the J gene TRBJ2-5; D could derive from TRBD1 or TRBD2 (6 bases each). Trimming stripped 1 base from V and 3 bases from J, with 22 bases between. From germline, CDR1 is SGHRS and CDR2 YFSETQ. This CDR3 is built from 18 residues. DNA for the CDR3: TGCGCCAGCAGCTTGACCACCTTACGGGGGCCTGAGGAAGAGACCCAGTACTTC. Amino acids: CASSLTTLRGPEEETQYF.

The chain is built from TRBV6-5 and TRBJ1-4, with 8 bases lining up with TRBD1. The trim removed 6 bases at V and 8 bases at J, leaving 8 bases unmatched. The CDR3 extends over 14 amino acids. Germline values: CDR1 MNHEY, CDR2 SVGAGI. The CDR3 here is CASSRTGKWEKLFF. The CDR3, as DNA: TGTGCCAGCAGCCGGACAGGGAAGTGGGAAAAACTGTTTTTT.

Only a few counts were recorded for this clone. The chain has TRBV27 and TRBJ2-3; no clear D gene. CDR1 is MNHEY and CDR2 is SMNVEV in the germline V gene (reference sequence). Trimming took off 4 bases at V and 4 bases at J, with 6 bases between the two ends. The length of the CDR3 is 12 residues. The CDR3 DNA is TGTGCCAGCAGTTCCCGCGCAGATACGCAGTATTTT. As protein: CASSSRADTQYF.

V and J are TRBV9 and TRBJ2-3; 12 bases map to TRBD2. The CDR3 has 18 residues. The junction had 12 bases not matched to a gene; V was cut back by 3 bases and J by 4 bases. Germline assignment: CDR1 SGDLS and CDR2 YYNGEE. CDR3 DNA: TGTGCCAGCAGCGAGACCGCGGCTAGCGGGGGGGAAGCAGATACGCAGTATTTT. As protein: CASSETAASGGEADTQYF.

This rearrangement joins TRBV5-1 to TRBJ2-6; D is unresolved. This CDR3 has 15 amino acids. The V and J ends lost 1 base and 3 bases respectively, with 8 bases between them. Germline V lookup: CDR1 SGHRS, CDR2 YFSETQ. The CDR3 protein is CASSLSPGGANVLTF. DNA of the CDR3: TGCGCCAGCAGCTTGTCGCCTGGTGGGGCCAACGTCCTGACTTTC. Complete variable domain (other parts from reference TRBV5-1 and TRBJ2-6): KAGVTQTPRYLIKTRGQQVTLSCSPISGHRSVSWYQQTPGQGLQFLFEYFSETQRNKGNFPGRFSGRQFSNSRSEMNVSTLELGDSALYLCASSLSPGGANVLTFGAGSRLTVL.

The CDR3: CASSLREGWDTQYF. The CDR3 coding sequence is TGTGCCAGCAGTTTAAGGGAGGGGTGGGATACGCAGTATTTT. J is TRBJ2-3 and V is TRBV27; TRBD2 matches at 7 bases. The germline CDR1 and CDR2 sequences are MNHEY and SMNVEV (reference sequence). V was pared by 2 bases and J by 6 bases, with 5 bases of the junction left unmatched. The length of the CDR3 is 14 residues.

The chain is built from TRBV21-1 and TRBJ1-5. TRBV21-1 is designated a pseudogene. CDR3 size: 17 residues. In DNA, the CDR3 is TGTGCCAGCAGCTCATCCCAGAAGGGTAATAGCAATCAGCCCCAGCATTTT. Translated, it gives CASSSSQKGNSNQPQHF.

The chain links TRBV6-4 to TRBJ2-3, with D possibly TRBD1 on 5 matching bases. Trimming shortened V by 1 base and J by 1 base, and 12 bases separated the two germline ends. Germline values: CDR1 MRHNA, CDR2 SNTAGT. The CDR3 has 16 amino acids. CDR3 nucleotide sequence: TGTGCCAGCAGTGACTTCGCCAAGACAGGCACAGATACGCAGTATTTT. Translation: CASSDFAKTGTDTQYF.

The chain combines TRBV5-1 with TRBJ1-2; no reliable D call. The CDR3 runs to 16 residues. From germline, CDR1 is SGHRS and CDR2 YFSETQ. Deletions cut 0 bases from V and 5 bases from J, with 17 bases between. CDR3 residues: CASSLGPGRLGYGYTF. The CDR3 bases are TGCGCCAGCAGCTTGGGCCCGGGTCGGCTTGGGTATGGCTACACCTTC.

This chain joins TRBV5-4 and TRBJ2-3; 8 bases map to TRBD1. Germline loops: CDR1 SGHNT, CDR2 YYREEE (reference sequence). Germline trimming cut 4 bases from V and 2 bases from J; bases unmatched to any gene: 3. CDR3 size: 14 residues. CDR3 coding DNA: TGTGCCAGCAGCCGGGACAGGTACACAGATACGCAGTATTTT. It yields the protein CASSRDRYTDTQYF.

The table lists this clone with a few counts. The chain couples TRBV7-9 to TRBJ2-5; D gene ambiguous. CDR1 is SEHNR and CDR2 is FQNEAQ in the germline V gene (reference sequence). V was clipped by 2 bases and J by 0 bases, with 16 bases between them. This CDR3 is built from 17 residues. The CDR3 DNA follows: TGTGCCAGCAGCTTACTAGGGTCGCAACGGTACCAAGAGACCCAGTACTTC. This translates into CASSLLGSQRYQETQYF.